This T cell receptor beta chain is from a study of human T cells and chemical hapten exposure listed by TCRdb under 2021. Some background on the complete study: For sensitization, 2% DPC in acetone was applied to a roughly 2 cm by roughly 2 cm area of upper inner arm skin. Blood samples were taken from patients before sensitization (week 0) and then at 2, 6 and about 24 weeks after DPC sensitization. The mostly female patient cohort included alopecia areata with under or over 50% scalp involvement, alopecia totalis and alopecia universalis. For TCR sequencing, blood came from 25 to 35 alopecia patients at anywhere from one to four time points (pre-sensitization, 2, 6 and 24 weeks). Libraries were pooled for sequencing, and per-sample TCR yields varied mainly because of small differences in library volumes within the pool. Patients additionally received weekly therapeutic DPC doses to the scalp throughout the approximately 25-week study period. Peripheral blood TCR repertoire changes were tracked in vivo in alopecia patients during primary and secondary sensitization to the hapten diphenylcyclopropenone (DPC). Patch testing on the upper back used Finn chambers containing 0.01% DPC, with scoring done after 6 days according to International Contact Dermatitis Research Group standards. Overall study results and their limits: A positive correlation was found between the number of PT1 expanded TCRs and patch test score, with significance reached at thresholds 8, 16 and 32 but not 4. Repeated subsampling changed both the strength of the expansion versus patch-test correlation and the threshold at which that correlation became significant. Alopecia, a presumed autoimmune disease, was present in all patients, so the immune response of the patients might differ from that of healthy individuals. Significantly more large CDR3 similarity clusters were formed by expanded TCRs than by pre-sensitization or healthy control sets, consistent with antigen-driven responses. The number of TCRs above 1 in 1000 frequency did not change with DPC sensitization; there was no evidence of global repertoire structure alterations.

Interpreted using the paper, the time point label stands for: patch test 1, 2 weeks after DPC sensitization. Read against the paper, the sample's treatment or condition label means: therapeutic diphenylcyclopropenone sensitization with weekly scalp DPC. At every patch-test visit, the blood draw took place before the patch test was put on. Patients were considered eligible if aged 18 to 70, diagnosed with alopecia and deemed suitable for DPC therapy, and patients were excluded if pregnant. Total RNA was extracted from unfractionated whole blood collected in Tempus Blood RNA tubes. Germline trimming: 8 bases from V, 4 bases from J; junction bases outside gene matches: 10. Counted from cysteine to phenylalanine, this CDR3 has 14 amino acids. Only the CDR3 part of the read is kept: 42 bases, read in frame from the first base. The germline V gene (reference sequence) supplies CDR1 SSHAT and CDR2 FNYEAQ.

Library generation was performed with RACE. The run used a NextSeq 500. Library preparation attached unique molecular identifiers to individual cDNA molecules for quantitative, reproducible TCR counting. Both TCR alpha and TCR beta chains were sequenced from each blood RNA sample. Per the original workflow: A median of around 100,000 TCRs per sample was observed, with a range of 23,224 to 690,600. V, J and CDR3 annotation of the TCR reads was carried out using the Decombinator software suite. For PS versus PT1 abundance plots, all samples were subsampled to the same number of TCRs (28,000). Expanded TCRs were defined as absent before sensitization and observed at least eight times at the 2-week time point. TCRdb reprocessed the public reads (quality trimming at Q25 with fastp, clone calling with MiXCR) and kept in-frame beta chains. CDR3 protein sequences are deduplicated, and each keeps its most common genes and DNA. TCRdb assigned the V and J calls; the authors' analysis was not used. The sample contains approximately 74,000 distinct CDR3 sequences, approximately 35% of them found a single time. The top ten clones comprise about 9.6% of the sample.

Of note for this clonotype: It has no known antigen specificity. No quality values exist for individual bases; no much larger clone is one base distant.

The V gene is TRBV7-7 and the J gene is TRBJ2-5, with 7 bases in between that match TRBD1. The sequences come from whole blood, collected in connection with sensitization to the hapten diphenylcyclopropenone (DPC). This TCR was sampled from a middle-aged man with alopecia areata. Some clones in this sample may be carry-over from other donors' samples. The nucleotide sequence is given as TGTGCCAGCTCCCTTCGAGCAGGGGGAGAGACCCAGTACTTC. It encodes CASSLRAGGETQYF.